The 30 T cell receptor beta chains listed next were all sequenced from one sample in a study of T-cell memory formation after mild COVID-19. MiXCR, applied by TCRdb to the 5' RACE reads, yields one record per CDR3 protein. The sample yields hundreds of thousands of distinct CDR3 sequences, approximately 15% seen once. Sequenced input: PBMCs or a T cell subset sorted from them (not recorded which). The receptors shown here come from a young man who had mild COVID-19 (a few samples of this study predate the infection). Cell type and time point are not known.

CDR3 in amino acids: CASSTPQTVTQGYTF. Written as DNA, the CDR3 is TGTGCCAGCAGTACCCCACAGACAGTGACCCAGGGCTACACCTTC. This chain links TRBV6-6 with TRBJ1-2, with D perhaps TRBD1 (5 bases). Trimming shortened V by 5 bases and J by 8 bases, and 21 bases separated the two germline ends. The germline V gene has CDR1 MNHNY and CDR2 SVGAGI (reference sequence). CDR3 size: 15 residues.

The chain is built from TRBV5-1 and TRBJ1-1, with 7 bases fitting TRBD1. The J segment lost 2 bases and the V segment lost 3 bases, leaving 7 bases of the junction unmatched. This CDR3 spans 15 amino acids. CDR1 is SGHRS and CDR2 is YFSETQ in the germline V gene. The CDR3 region has the DNA TGCGCCAGCAGCTCGACAGGGACACGAAACACTGAAGCTTTCTTT. Its protein product is CASSSTGTRNTEAFF.

CDR3 DNA sequence: TGCGCCAGCAACAGGGTGCGGCTCGAGCAGTACGTC. Translation: CASNRVRLEQYV. The rearrangement links TRBV5-1 to TRBJ2-7, with D perhaps TRBD1 (6 bases). The CDR3 consists of 12 residues. The germline V gene encodes CDR1 SGHRS and CDR2 YFSETQ. V gave up 6 bases and J gave up 6 bases, with 13 bases separating them.

This clonotype has a handful of counts. In DNA, the CDR3 is TGTGCCAGCAGCTTTCTAGCGGGGGAGACAGATACGCAGTATTTT. It translates to CASSFLAGETDTQYF. The chain joins TRBV7-9 to TRBJ2-3, with 10 nucleotides matching TRBD2. Germline V CDR1 and CDR2: SEHNR, FQNEAQ (reference sequence). CDR3 length: 15 amino acids. V was pared by 3 bases and J by 3 bases, with 3 bases of the junction left unmatched.

This clonotype was seen a few times. The rearrangement uses TRBV20-1 and TRBJ2-3, with D perhaps TRBD1 (6 bases). CDR1 is DFQATT, CDR2 SNEGSKA, per germline (reference sequence). The CDR3 has 14 residues. Trimming pared 6 bases from V and 2 bases from J, leaving 15 bases between. The CDR3 region is CSARDIGLTDTQYF. CDR3 nucleotides: TGCAGTGCGAGGGACATAGGTCTCACAGATACGCAGTATTTT.

This clonotype has more than one count but fewer than ten. The rearrangement joins TRBV7-9 to TRBJ1-1; D remains ambiguous. This CDR3 comprises 14 residues. The germline V and J ends were trimmed by 8 bases and 8 bases, with 21 bases remaining between them. The germline CDR1 and CDR2 sequences are SEHNR and FQNEAQ (reference sequence). DNA for the CDR3: TGTGCCAGCTCAACTAAGGGCCTCAATGTAGAAGCTTTCTTT. Translated, it gives CASSTKGLNVEAFF.

The V call is TRBV24-1, the J call TRBJ2-1; 8 bases map to TRBD1. The CDR3 is 14 amino acids. Germline-derived CDR1 and CDR2 are KGHDR and SFDVKD. V shed 2 bases and J 8 bases; nucleotides not matched to a gene: 4. The CDR3, as DNA: TGTGCCACCAGTGATTCGACAGGGGACGATGAGCAGTTCTTC. It yields the protein CATSDSTGDDEQFF.

This clonotype turned up a few times. V and J are TRBV20-1 and TRBJ1-1; D ambiguous. This CDR3 contains 15 residues. Germline V gene sequence: CDR1 DFQATT, CDR2 SNEGSKA (reference sequence). The V end was cut by 5 bases, the J end by 1 base, with 17 bases between. CDR3 amino acids: CSAPAIGERNTEAFF. CDR3 DNA sequence: TGCAGTGCTCCGGCGATCGGGGAGAGGAACACTGAAGCTTTCTTT.

This clonotype appeared a few times. The chain recombines TRBV7-8 with TRBJ2-2; D is possibly TRBD1 (6 bases). V was cut by 2 bases and J by 3 bases, with 10 bases left in between. CDR3 size: 15 residues. The V gene's germline CDR1 is SGHVS and CDR2 FQNEAQ. The CDR3 DNA reads TGTGCCAGCAGCTTACGTCCAGGGGACACCGGGGAGCTGTTTTTT. Translation gives CASSLRPGDTGELFF.

This chain connects TRBV4-1 to TRBJ2-3, with no clear D. The CDR3 runs to 11 residues. CDR1 and CDR2 from the germline V gene are MGHRA and YSYEKL. Trimming left V 4 bases short and J 8 bases short, with 7 bases between. The CDR3: CASSLASTQYF. CDR3 nucleotide sequence: TGCGCCAGCAGCCTAGCTAGTACGCAGTATTTT.

The gene calls are TRBV20-1 and TRBJ2-2; D possibly corresponds to TRBD2 (5 bases). Looked up from germline, CDR1 is DFQATT and CDR2 is SNEGSKA (reference sequence). The CDR3 has 14 amino acids. V dropped 0 bases and J dropped 3 bases, with 8 bases sitting between them. CDR3 nucleotide sequence: TGCAGTGCTAGAGATGGGAGTTACACCGGGGAGCTGTTTTTT. Translated: CSARDGSYTGELFF.

There are many counts of this clonotype. The rearrangement uses TRBV7-9 and TRBJ2-3; TRBD1 matches 8 bases. The CDR3 runs to 14 residues. Per germline, CDR1 SEHNR and CDR2 FQNEAQ (reference sequence). The V segment lost 5 bases and the J segment 5 bases; nucleotides outside the gene matches: 6. DNA of the CDR3: TGTGCCAGCAGCCCCCCAGGGGGCGGAGATACGCAGTATTTT. Translating it yields CASSPPGGGDTQYF.

The chain's CDR3 is CASSLQITNTGELFF. The CDR3 bases are TGTGCCAGCAGCTTACAGATAACGAACACCGGGGAGCTGTTTTTT. This chain joins TRBV7-9 and TRBJ2-2; D gene uncertain. The CDR3 contains 15 residues. The germline CDR1 and CDR2 sequences are SEHNR and FQNEAQ (reference sequence). V was clipped by 2 bases and J by 0 bases, with 7 bases between them.

The rearrangement uses TRBV6-5 and TRBJ1-2; D possibly corresponds to TRBD1 (5 bases). Germline CDR1 and CDR2: MNHEY and SVGAGI. This CDR3 is 13 amino acids long. The germline V and J ends were trimmed by 7 bases and 12 bases, with 21 bases remaining between them. As DNA, the CDR3 is TGTGCCAGCATTTCCACAGGCGCACGGGGCGACACCTTC. Translated, it gives CASISTGARGDTF.

Only a few counts were recorded for this clonotype. The rearrangement joins TRBV11-2 to TRBJ2-3, with D possibly being TRBD2 (6 bases). Germline loops: CDR1 SGHAT, CDR2 FQNNGV. The ends were cut back, 0 bases at V and 4 bases at J, with 11 bases in the middle. The CDR3 loop spans 15 amino acids. The CDR3 nucleotides read TGTGCCAGCAGCTTAGACCCCGGGAGTCCAGATACGCAGTATTTT. Translated, it gives CASSLDPGSPDTQYF.

The sample holds many counts of this clonotype. The DNA for the CDR3 is TGTGCCAGCAGCTTAAGCGACATCAGGGAGCAGTTCTTC. It codes for CASSLSDIREQFF. The chain has TRBV7-3 and TRBJ2-1; D gene ambiguous. This CDR3 is 13 amino acids long. CDR1 and CDR2 (germline): SGHTA, FQGTGA. The V and J ends lost 1 base and 10 bases respectively, with 11 bases between them.

This clonotype was recorded many times. The chain combines TRBV19 with TRBJ1-4; TRBD1 matches 9 bases. The CDR3 has 15 residues. Trimming at V came to 4 bases and at J to 8 bases, leaving 8 bases not matched to a gene. Germline lookup yields CDR1 LNHDA and CDR2 SQIVND (reference sequence). CDR3 residues: CASSNRDRVREKLFF. The CDR3 bases are TGTGCCAGTAGTAATCGGGACAGGGTACGAGAAAAACTGTTTTTT. The full variable domain, in which reference TRBV19 and TRBJ1-4 provide the parts outside the CDR3, is DGGITQSPKYLFRKEGQNVTLSCEQNLNHDAMYWYRQDPGQGLRLIYYSQIVNDFQKGDIAEGYSVSREKKESFPLTVTSAQKNPTAFYLCASSNRDRVREKLFFGSGTQLSVL.

This clonotype was recorded many times. The rearrangement uses TRBV4-2 and TRBJ2-1; TRBD1 agrees at 11 bases. Germline trimming cut 0 bases from V and 9 bases from J; bases unmatched to any gene: 1. Germline V lookup: CDR1 LGHNA, CDR2 YNFKEQ. CDR3 size: 14 residues. The CDR3 nucleotides read TGTGCCAGCAGCCAAGAGGGACAGGGGGTTGAGCAGTTCTTC. Amino acid sequence: CASSQEGQGVEQFF.

There are a few counts of this clonotype. The J gene is TRBJ1-1, the V gene TRBV6-4; 8 bases line up with TRBD1. V gave up 8 bases and J gave up 0 bases; unmatched junction bases: 17. Germline lookup yields CDR1 MRHNA and CDR2 SNTAGT. The CDR3 totals 18 residues. CDR3 DNA sequence: TGTGCCAGCCGTACACCTCGCGGCGACAGGGGAATGAACACTGAAGCTTTCTTT. Amino acids: CASRTPRGDRGMNTEAFF.

The gene calls are TRBV4-1 and TRBJ2-2; no firm D call. The CDR3 totals 12 residues. Germline V gene data show CDR1 as MGHRA and CDR2 as YSYEKL. V was shortened by 0 bases and J by 8 bases, with 4 bases between the two germline ends. The CDR3 loop reads CASSQDGGELFF. CDR3 coding DNA: TGCGCCAGCAGCCAAGACGGGGGGGAGCTGTTTTTT.

CDR3 coding DNA: TGTGCCAGCAGCCGACCTCTAGCGGGGGGGCAGGAGACCCAGTACTTC. Amino acids: CASSRPLAGGQETQYF. The V gene is TRBV5-5, the J gene TRBJ2-5; TRBD2 matches at 12 bases. CDR1 and CDR2 (germline): SGHKS, YYEKEE (reference sequence). V shed 4 bases, J shed 5 bases, and the junction held 9 bases outside the gene matches. The CDR3 extends over 16 amino acids.

The genes are TRBV4-1 and TRBJ2-1; a weak D match, TRBD2 (6 bases). V lost 4 bases and J 8 bases, leaving 18 bases between the germline ends. Germline V gene data show CDR1 as MGHRA and CDR2 as YSYEKL. The CDR3 sequence is 15 residues long. The CDR3 DNA sequence: TGCGCCAGCAGCCCCGGACTCAGACTAGTACATGAGCAGTTCTTC. It is translated as CASSPGLRLVHEQFF.

The chain has TRBV7-2 and TRBJ2-1, with 8 bases fitting TRBD2. Looked up from germline, CDR1 is SGHTA and CDR2 is FQGNSA. V was pared by 5 bases and J by 9 bases, with 9 bases of the junction left unmatched. This CDR3 has 14 residues. CDR3 amino acids: CASSQTGLAVEQFF. CDR3 nucleotides: TGTGCCAGCAGCCAAACCGGACTAGCAGTTGAGCAGTTCTTC.

This chain links TRBV4-3 with TRBJ1-1; D is unresolved. This CDR3 contains 15 residues. CDR1 is LGHNA and CDR2 is YSLEER in the germline V gene. Trimming removed 1 base at V and 0 bases at J, with 9 bases between. The DNA of the CDR3 is TGCGCCAGCAGCCAAGTTCCGTTCATGAACACTGAAGCTTTCTTT. Encoded protein: CASSQVPFMNTEAFF.

The sample holds a few counts of this clonotype. The chain employs TRBV12-5 and TRBJ1-1, with D tentatively TRBD1 (5 bases). Germline V lookup: CDR1 LGHNT, CDR2 FRNRAP. The length of the CDR3 is 16 residues. V was shortened by 6 bases and J by 0 bases, with 17 bases between the two germline ends. CDR3 in DNA: TGTGCTAGTGGGCGAGGGCAGGGAATGGTGAACACTGAAGCTTTCTTT. Residues: CASGRGQGMVNTEAFF.

This chain uses TRBV29-1 with TRBJ1-2; D not certain. V lost 5 bases and J 5 bases, leaving 12 bases between the germline ends. Germline V gives CDR1 SQVTM, CDR2 ANQGSEA. The CDR3 contains 12 residues. The chain's CDR3 is CSVKGRDYGYTF. In nucleotides, the CDR3 is TGCAGCGTTAAGGGAAGAGATTATGGCTACACCTTC.

There are a few counts of this clonotype. This chain links TRBV6-5 with TRBJ2-7; 7 bases are a match to TRBD1. The length of the CDR3 is 12 residues. The germline V gene encodes CDR1 MNHEY and CDR2 SVGAGI. Trimming took 2 bases from V and 6 from J; bases not matched to a gene: 1. The CDR3 sequence: CASSYRGREQYF. DNA of the CDR3: TGTGCCAGCAGTTACAGGGGGCGCGAGCAGTACTTC.

This clonotype was seen a few times. This chain connects TRBV7-9 to TRBJ1-4, with D possibly being TRBD1 (5 bases). This CDR3 is built from 15 residues. V was cut by 3 bases and J by 4 bases, with 12 bases left in between. Germline loops: CDR1 SEHNR, CDR2 FQNEAQ (reference sequence). The CDR3 DNA reads as TGTGCCAGCAGCTTCCGCGGACACTTTAATGAAAAACTGTTTTTT. This codes for CASSFRGHFNEKLFF.

The chain links TRBV18 to TRBJ1-2, with unresolved D. Per the germline V gene, CDR1 is KGHSH and CDR2 is LQKENI. Trimming pared 6 bases from V and 6 bases from J, leaving 20 bases between. The CDR3 length is 15 residues. The CDR3 reads CASSESQARENGYTF. CDR3 DNA: TGTGCCAGCTCTGAGAGCCAGGCCCGGGAGAATGGCTACACCTTC.

Only a few counts were recorded for this clonotype. The chain joins TRBV29-1 to TRBJ2-1; 9 bases map to TRBD2. This CDR3 is built from 17 residues. The trim removed 1 base at V and 0 bases at J, leaving 7 bases unmatched. Germline V gene sequence: CDR1 SQVTM, CDR2 ANQGSEA. The CDR3 protein is CSVEGLASGDSYNEQFF. CDR3 bases: TGCAGCGTTGAAGGGCTCGCTAGCGGGGACTCCTACAATGAGCAGTTCTTC.